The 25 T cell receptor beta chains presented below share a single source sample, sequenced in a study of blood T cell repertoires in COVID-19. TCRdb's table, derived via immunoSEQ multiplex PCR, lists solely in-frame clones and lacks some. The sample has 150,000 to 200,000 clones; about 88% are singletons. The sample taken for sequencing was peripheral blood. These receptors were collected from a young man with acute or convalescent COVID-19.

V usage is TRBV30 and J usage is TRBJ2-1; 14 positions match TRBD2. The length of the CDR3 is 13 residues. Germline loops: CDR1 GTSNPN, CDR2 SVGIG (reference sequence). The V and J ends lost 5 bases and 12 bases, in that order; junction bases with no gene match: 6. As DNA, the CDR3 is TGTGCCTGGGCCGGGACTAGCGGGGGATCGCAGTTCTTC. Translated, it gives CAWAGTSGGSQFF.

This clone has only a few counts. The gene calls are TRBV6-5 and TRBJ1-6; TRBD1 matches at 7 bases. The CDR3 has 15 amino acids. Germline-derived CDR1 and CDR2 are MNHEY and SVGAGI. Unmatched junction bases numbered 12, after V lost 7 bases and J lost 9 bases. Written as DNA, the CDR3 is TGTGCCAGCACTGCCAGCGAGGGGGCGGTTTCACCCCTCCACTTT. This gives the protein CASTASEGAVSPLHF.

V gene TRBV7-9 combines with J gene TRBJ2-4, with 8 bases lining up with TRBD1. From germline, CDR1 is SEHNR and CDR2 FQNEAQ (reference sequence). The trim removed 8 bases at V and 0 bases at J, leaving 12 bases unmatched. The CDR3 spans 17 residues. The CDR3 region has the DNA TGTGCCAGCGAAAACAGGACAGGGAAGATAGCCAAAAACATTCAGTACTTC. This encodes CASENRTGKIAKNIQYF.

The CDR3 loop reads CASSADSLYEQYF. In DNA, the CDR3 is TGCGCCAGCAGCGCGGACAGTCTCTACGAGCAGTACTTC. The chain links TRBV5-1 to TRBJ2-7; maybe TRBD1 (6 bases). Germline CDR1 is SGHRS and CDR2 is YFSETQ. The germline V and J ends were trimmed by 4 bases and 3 bases, with 11 bases remaining between them. The CDR3 spans 13 residues.

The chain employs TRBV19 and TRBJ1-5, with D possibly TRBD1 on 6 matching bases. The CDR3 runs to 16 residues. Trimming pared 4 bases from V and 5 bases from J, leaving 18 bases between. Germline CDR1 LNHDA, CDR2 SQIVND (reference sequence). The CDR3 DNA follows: TGTGCCAGTAGTACAATAACCAGGGGTTTCCATCAGCCCCAGCATTTT. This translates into CASSTITRGFHQPQHF.

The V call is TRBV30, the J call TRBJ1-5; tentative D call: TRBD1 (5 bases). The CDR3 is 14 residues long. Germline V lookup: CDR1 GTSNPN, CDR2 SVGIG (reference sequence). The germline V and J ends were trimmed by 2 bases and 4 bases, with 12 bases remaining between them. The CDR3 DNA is TGTGCCTGGAGTAGGAAGGGGTTTAATCAGCCCCAGCATTTT. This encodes CAWSRKGFNQPQHF.

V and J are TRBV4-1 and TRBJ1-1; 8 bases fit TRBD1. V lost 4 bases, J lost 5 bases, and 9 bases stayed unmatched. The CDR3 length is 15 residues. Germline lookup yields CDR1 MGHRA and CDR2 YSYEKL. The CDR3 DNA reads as TGCGCCAGCAGCCCGTCTTCGACAGGGGTGACTGAAGCTTTCTTT. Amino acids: CASSPSSTGVTEAFF.

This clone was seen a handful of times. The DNA of the CDR3 is TGTGCCAGCAGTTACTCAGGACAGGGGGAAGCTTTCTTT. This translates into CASSYSGQGEAFF. V gene TRBV6-5 combines with J gene TRBJ1-1, with 9 nucleotides matching TRBD1. Per the germline V gene, CDR1 is MNHEY and CDR2 is SVGAGI. Trimming cost V 0 bases and J 8 bases; bases outside gene matches: 1. CDR3 length: 13 residues.

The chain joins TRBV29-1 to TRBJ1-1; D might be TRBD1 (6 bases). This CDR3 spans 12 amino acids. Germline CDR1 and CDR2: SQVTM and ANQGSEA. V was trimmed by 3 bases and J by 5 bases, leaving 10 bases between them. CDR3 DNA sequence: TGCAGCGTTGACAGGGGAGTAACTGAAGCTTTCTTT. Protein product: CSVDRGVTEAFF.

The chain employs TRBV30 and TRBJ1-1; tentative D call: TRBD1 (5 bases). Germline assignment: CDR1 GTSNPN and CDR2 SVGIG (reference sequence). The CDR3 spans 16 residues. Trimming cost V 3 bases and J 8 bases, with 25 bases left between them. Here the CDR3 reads CAWRSLFGTVFSEAFF. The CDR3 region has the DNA TGTGCCTGGAGGAGCCTCTTCGGGACTGTATTTTCAGAAGCTTTCTTT.

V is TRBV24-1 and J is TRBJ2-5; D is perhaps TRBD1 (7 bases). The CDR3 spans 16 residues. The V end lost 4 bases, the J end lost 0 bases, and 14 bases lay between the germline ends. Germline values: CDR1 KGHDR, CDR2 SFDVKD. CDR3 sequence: CATSDEGGGYQETQYF. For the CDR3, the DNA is TGTGCCACCAGTGACGAAGGAGGGGGCTACCAAGAGACCCAGTACTTC.

For the CDR3, the DNA is TGTGCCAGCAGCTATTGGACAGGGTCTGGGGCCAACGTCCTGACTTTC. Translated: CASSYWTGSGANVLTF. This sequence joins TRBV7-9 and TRBJ2-6; TRBD1 agrees at 8 bases. This CDR3 comprises 16 residues. V was clipped by 4 bases and J by 1 base; unmatched bases: 3. Per the germline V gene, CDR1 is SEHNR and CDR2 is FQNEAQ (reference sequence).

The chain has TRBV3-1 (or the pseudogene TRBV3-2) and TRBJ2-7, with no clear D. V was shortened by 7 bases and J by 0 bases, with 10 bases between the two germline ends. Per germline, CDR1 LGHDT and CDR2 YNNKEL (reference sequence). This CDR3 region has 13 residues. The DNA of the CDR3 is TGTGCCAGCAAAAGTCCCAGCTCCTACGAGCAGTACTTC. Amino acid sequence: CASKSPSSYEQYF.

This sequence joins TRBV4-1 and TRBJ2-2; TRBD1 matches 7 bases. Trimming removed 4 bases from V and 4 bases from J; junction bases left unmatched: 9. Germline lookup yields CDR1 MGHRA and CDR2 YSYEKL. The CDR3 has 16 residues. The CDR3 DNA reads TGCGCCAGCAGCCCCGACAGGGATCGAAGCACCGGGGAGCTGTTTTTT. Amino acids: CASSPDRDRSTGELFF.

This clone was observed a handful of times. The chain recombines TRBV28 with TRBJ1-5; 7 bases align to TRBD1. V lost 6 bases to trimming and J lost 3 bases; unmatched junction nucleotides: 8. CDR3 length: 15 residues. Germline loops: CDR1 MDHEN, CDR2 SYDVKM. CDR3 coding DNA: TGTGCCAGCAGACCACAGGGGAGACCCAATCAGCCCCAGCATTTT. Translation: CASRPQGRPNQPQHF.

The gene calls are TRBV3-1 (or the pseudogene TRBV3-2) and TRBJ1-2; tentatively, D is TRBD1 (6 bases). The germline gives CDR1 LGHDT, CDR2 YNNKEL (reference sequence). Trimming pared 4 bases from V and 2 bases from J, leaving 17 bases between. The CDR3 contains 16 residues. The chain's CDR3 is CASSPPLTGSNYGYTF. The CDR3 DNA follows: TGTGCCAGCAGCCCTCCATTAACAGGGAGCAACTATGGCTACACCTTC.

DNA for the CDR3: TGTGCCAGCAGCCACCTACCACCGGGGAACGCCTACAATGAGCAGTTCTTC. Translating gives CASSHLPPGNAYNEQFF. The V gene is TRBV14, the J gene TRBJ2-1; weak D call: TRBD2 (5 bases). V was pared by 3 bases and J by 2 bases, with 17 bases between. The CDR3 consists of 17 residues. Germline loops: CDR1 SGHDN, CDR2 FVKESK.

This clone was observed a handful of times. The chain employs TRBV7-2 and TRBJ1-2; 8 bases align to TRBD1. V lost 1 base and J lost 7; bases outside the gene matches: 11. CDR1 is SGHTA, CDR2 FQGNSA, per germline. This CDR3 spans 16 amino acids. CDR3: CASSLGWGQEGGGYTF. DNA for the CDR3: TGTGCCAGCAGCTTAGGATGGGGACAGGAGGGGGGTGGCTACACCTTC.

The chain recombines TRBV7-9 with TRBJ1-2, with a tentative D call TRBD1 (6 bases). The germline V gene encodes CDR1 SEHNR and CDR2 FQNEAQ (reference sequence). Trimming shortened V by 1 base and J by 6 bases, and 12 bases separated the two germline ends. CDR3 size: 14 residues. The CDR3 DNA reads TGTGCCAGCAGCTTAGGGGCAGGGGTGGATGGCTACACCTTC. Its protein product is CASSLGAGVDGYTF.

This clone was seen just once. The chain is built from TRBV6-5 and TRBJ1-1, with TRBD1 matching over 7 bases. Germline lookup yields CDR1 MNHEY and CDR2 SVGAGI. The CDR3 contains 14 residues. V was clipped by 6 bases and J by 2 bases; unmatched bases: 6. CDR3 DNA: TGTGCCAGCAGCCCAGACAGGGTCAACACTGAAGCTTTCTTT. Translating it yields CASSPDRVNTEAFF.

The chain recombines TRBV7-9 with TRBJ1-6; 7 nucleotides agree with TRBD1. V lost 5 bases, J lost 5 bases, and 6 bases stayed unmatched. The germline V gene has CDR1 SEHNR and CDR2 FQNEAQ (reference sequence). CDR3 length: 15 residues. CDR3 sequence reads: CASSPGGTNNSPLHF. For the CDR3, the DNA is TGTGCCAGCAGCCCAGGGGGTACGAATAATTCACCCCTCCACTTT.

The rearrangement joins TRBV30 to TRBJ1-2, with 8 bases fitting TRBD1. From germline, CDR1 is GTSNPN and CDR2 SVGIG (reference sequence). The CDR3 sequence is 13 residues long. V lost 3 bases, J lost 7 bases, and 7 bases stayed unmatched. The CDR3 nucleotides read TGTGCCTGGAGGCCACAGGGGACAGGTGGCTACACCTTC. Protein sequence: CAWRPQGTGGYTF.

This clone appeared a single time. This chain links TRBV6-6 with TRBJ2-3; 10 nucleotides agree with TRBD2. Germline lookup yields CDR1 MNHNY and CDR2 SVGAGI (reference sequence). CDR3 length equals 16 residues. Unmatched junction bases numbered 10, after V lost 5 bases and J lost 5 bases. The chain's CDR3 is CASSVLKRGGVDTQYF. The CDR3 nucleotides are TGTGCCAGCAGTGTTCTTAAGCGGGGGGGCGTAGATACGCAGTATTTT.

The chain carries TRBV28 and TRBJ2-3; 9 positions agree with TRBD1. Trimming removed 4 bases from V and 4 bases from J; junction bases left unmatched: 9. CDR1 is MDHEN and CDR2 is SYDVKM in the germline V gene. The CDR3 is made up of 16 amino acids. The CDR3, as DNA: TGTGCCAGCAGTTCAATGGGACAGGGAGGTGCAGATACGCAGTATTTT. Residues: CASSSMGQGGADTQYF.

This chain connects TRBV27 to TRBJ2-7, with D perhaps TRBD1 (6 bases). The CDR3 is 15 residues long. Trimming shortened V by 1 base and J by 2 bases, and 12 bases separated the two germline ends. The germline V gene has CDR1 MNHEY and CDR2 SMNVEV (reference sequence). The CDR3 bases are TGTGCCAGCAGTTTATTCGGGACACCAACCTACGAGCAGTACTTC. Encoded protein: CASSLFGTPTYEQYF.